This is a list of T cell receptor beta chains from one sample in a study of T-cell memory formation after mild COVID-19. Each CDR3 protein gets one entry after TCRdb re-called the 5' RACE reads with MiXCR. The table has almost 250,000 distinct CDR3 sequences, approximately 15% seen once. Sequenced input: PBMCs or a T cell subset sorted from them (not recorded which). These receptors came from an adult woman who had mild COVID-19 (a few samples of this study predate the infection). Cell type and time point are not known. CDR3s include the opening cysteine and the closing phenylalanine or tryptophan. The D gene is left open where the match is weak. Expanded clones get a size class; other rows say once, few or many, or leave the size out.

TRBJ1-4 | TRBV5-1 | TRBD1 | 15 | . | TGCGCCAGCAGCTTGGAGGGGACAGGGTATGAAAAACTGTTTTTT | CASSLEGTGYEKLFF
TRBJ2-7 | TRBV7-9 | . | 14 | few | TGTGCCAGCAGCTTCCCGACAGTTCCCTACGAGCAGTACTTC | CASSFPTVPYEQYF
TRBJ1-1 | TRBV12-3/TRBV12-4 | . | 11 | few | TGTGCCAGCAGTTTTATTACCGAAGCTTTCTTT | CASSFITEAFF
TRBJ1-2 | TRBV10-3 | TRBD1 | 13 | few | TGTGCCATCAGTGAAGGACAGGGTTATGGCTACACCTTC | CAISEGQGYGYTF
TRBJ2-2 | TRBV29-1 | TRBD2 | 13 | few | TGCAGCGTCGCTACTAGCGGCACCGGGGAGCTGTTTTTT | CSVATSGTGELFF
TRBJ2-1 | TRBV9 | . | 14 | few | TGTGCCAGCAGCCTTACAGGTACGTCCAATGAGCAGTTCTTC | CASSLTGTSNEQFF
TRBJ2-1 | TRBV5-1 | . | 17 | few | TGCGCCAGCAGCTCCCACCCACAGGGTAGCTCCTACAATGAGCAGTTCTTC | CASSSHPQGSSYNEQFF
TRBJ2-1 | TRBV6-5 | . | 13 | . | TGTGCCAGCAGCCGACAGTCCTACAATGAGCAGTTCTTC | CASSRQSYNEQFF
TRBJ2-7 | TRBV7-9 | . | 15 | few | TGTGCCAGCAGCCCCTTTAATTTGGATATCGACGAGCAGTACTTC | CASSPFNLDIDEQYF
TRBJ1-5 | TRBV12-3/TRBV12-4 | . | 12 | . | TGTGCCAGCAGTTTCAATCATCAGCCCCAGCATTTT | CASSFNHQPQHF
TRBJ1-1 | TRBV12-3/TRBV12-4 | . | 13 | . | TGTGCCAGCAGTTTTAAGAGGAGCACTGAAGCTTTCTTT | CASSFKRSTEAFF
TRBJ2-3 | TRBV12-3/TRBV12-4 | TRBD1 | 15 | . | TGTGCCAGCAGTTTAGCCTACAGGGGGCAAGATACGCAGTATTTT | CASSLAYRGQDTQYF
TRBJ1-1 | TRBV18 | . | 15 | few | TGTGCCAGCTCACTAATCGTGGCAGCTCCTTTTGAAGCTTTCTTT | CASSLIVAAPFEAFF
TRBJ2-1 | TRBV20-1 | . | 14 | many | TGCAGTGCTAGTACCCCCAAGGGGTACAATGAGCAGTTCTTC | CSASTPKGYNEQFF
TRBJ2-5 | TRBV12-3/TRBV12-4 | . | 16 | few | TGTGCCAGCAGTCATAAAAAGGACACTTCCAAAGAGACCCAGTACTTC | CASSHKKDTSKETQYF
TRBJ1-1 | TRBV12-3/TRBV12-4 | . | 13 | . | TGTGCCAGCAGTCGAGAAAGGGGCACTGAAGCTTTCTTT | CASSRERGTEAFF
TRBJ1-4 | TRBV7-8 | TRBD1 | 15 | . | TGTGCCAGCAGCTTTACCGGGACAGGGAACGAAAAACTGTTTTTT | CASSFTGTGNEKLFF
TRBJ1-5 | TRBV6-2/TRBV6-3 | . | 16 | . | TGTGCCAGCAGTTACTCTCCGAGGTCCTCAAATCAGCCCCAGCATTTT | CASSYSPRSSNQPQHF
TRBJ2-3 | TRBV11-2 | TRBD2 | 15 | . | TGTGCCAGCAGCGACGGACTAGCGGACACAGATACGCAGTATTTT | CASSDGLADTDTQYF
TRBJ2-2 | TRBV5-1 | . | 15 | . | TGCGCCAGCGACGTCACCGGGGCAAACACCGGGGAGCTGTTTTTT | CASDVTGANTGELFF
TRBJ1-5 | TRBV9 | . | 15 | many | TGTGCCAGCAGCGTTTCAGGGGCGAGCAATCAGCCCCAGCATTTT | CASSVSGASNQPQHF
TRBJ1-1 | TRBV20-1 | TRBD1 | 14 | few | TGCAGTGCTCCCAGGACAGGGATGAACACTGAAGCTTTCTTT | CSAPRTGMNTEAFF
TRBJ2-2 | TRBV30 | . | 16 | . | TGTGCCTGGAGTGTACACCGCAGGGTTGCGACCGGGGAGCTGTTTTTT | CAWSVHRRVATGELFF
TRBJ2-3 | TRBV5-1 | . | 16 | many | TGCGCCAGCAGCTTGGTGGTAGGCCCTAGCACAGATACGCAGTATTTT | CASSLVVGPSTDTQYF
TRBJ1-2 | TRBV6-5 | TRBD1 | 18 | few | TGTGCCAGCAGTTCAGCCGGGACAGGGGGTGGGGTAAACTATGGCTACACCTTC | CASSSAGTGGGVNYGYTF